Each of the 15 T cell receptor beta chains below was sequenced from the same sample in a study of blood T cell repertoires in COVID-19. Profiled with immunoSEQ multiplex PCR; TCRdb holds only in-frame clones, not every one. Of more than 250,000 clones listed, approximately 85% are singletons. The sample comprised PBMCs or T cells enriched from blood (not recorded which). The receptor set was obtained from a man aged 25-45 years who had recovered from COVID-19.

A few counts support this clone. The rearrangement joins TRBV27 to TRBJ1-6, with 8 nucleotides matching TRBD1. The CDR3 contains 16 residues. The junction had 10 bases not matched to a gene; V was cut back by 5 bases and J by 7 bases. Per the germline V gene, CDR1 is MNHEY and CDR2 is SMNVEV (reference sequence). The DNA for the CDR3 is TGTGCCAGCAGTACAAAAAACCGGGACAGGAATTCACCCCTCCACTTT. The encoded protein is CASSTKNRDRNSPLHF.

This chain connects TRBV11-2 to TRBJ2-1, with D maybe TRBD1 (5 bases). V was pared by 1 base and J by 9 bases, with 13 bases between. Germline loops: CDR1 SGHAT, CDR2 FQNNGV. The CDR3 sequence is 14 residues long. For the CDR3, the DNA is TGTGCCAGCAGCTTAGGTACCAGGGCTGGTGAGCAGTTCTTC. It yields the protein CASSLGTRAGEQFF.

The table lists this clone with a count of one. The genes are TRBV2 and TRBJ1-1; D is perhaps TRBD1 (6 bases). V was trimmed by 5 bases and J by 5 bases, leaving 9 bases between them. CDR1 and CDR2 from the germline V gene are SNHLY and FYNNEI. The CDR3 is 12 residues long. The CDR3 DNA sequence: TGTGCCAGCAGTATGACAGGTACTGAAGCTTTCTTT. Translating it yields CASSMTGTEAFF.

The table lists this clone with a few counts. The genes are TRBV12-3 or TRBV12-4 and TRBJ2-7; 10 bases fit TRBD1. CDR3 length: 12 amino acids. The V gene end was trimmed by 8 bases and the J gene end by 5 bases; junction bases not matched to a gene: 3. The CDR3 loop is CASGTGVHEQYF. For the CDR3, the DNA is TGTGCCAGCGGGACAGGGGTCCACGAGCAGTACTTC.

CDR3 sequence (DNA): TGTGCCAGCAGCCAAGATTATAAGGGGGCTTATGGCTACACCTTC. Translated: CASSQDYKGAYGYTF. The chain carries TRBV4-2 and TRBJ1-2; 7 bases agree with TRBD1. The CDR3 loop spans 15 amino acids. Germline V lookup: CDR1 LGHNA, CDR2 YNFKEQ. Germline trimming cut 0 bases from V and 5 bases from J; bases unmatched to any gene: 6.

Points on this clone: Other DNA sequences in the same sample also yield this CDR3. The CDR3 DNA is TGTGCCTGGAGTGTCCAGGGGGATCAGCCCCAGCATTTT. Protein sequence: CAWSVQGDQPQHF. V gene TRBV30 combines with J gene TRBJ1-5; 7 nucleotides align to TRBD1. V dropped 0 bases and J dropped 5; count of bases not matched to a gene: 1. This CDR3 contains 13 residues. Germline CDR1 is GTSNPN and CDR2 is SVGIG (reference sequence).

The CDR3 sequence is CASISDGARLEAFF. The CDR3 bases are TGTGCCAGCATCTCCGATGGGGCCCGCCTTGAAGCTTTCTTT. The V call is TRBV7-9, the J call TRBJ1-1; TRBD1 is a possible D gene (5 bases). There are 14 residues in the CDR3. With 7 bases removed from V and 7 bases from J, the gap between germline ends came to 19 bases. Per the germline V gene, CDR1 is SEHNR and CDR2 is FQNEAQ (reference sequence).

The chain has TRBV10-3 and TRBJ1-3; tentatively, D is TRBD1 (5 bases). This CDR3 is 14 amino acids long. Germline-derived CDR1 and CDR2 are ENHRY and SYGVKD. V was cut by 10 bases and J by 0 bases, with 13 bases left in between. CDR3 amino acids: CASNTGPSGNTIYF. The CDR3 nucleotides read TGTGCCAGCAACACAGGCCCCTCTGGAAACACCATATATTTT.

This chain connects TRBV7-9 to TRBJ1-6; D gene ambiguous. Trimming took 0 bases from V and 7 from J, leaving 16 bases between them. This CDR3 is 17 amino acids long. Per the germline V gene, CDR1 is SEHNR and CDR2 is FQNEAQ (reference sequence). The CDR3 DNA follows: TGTGCCAGCAGCTTAGCGGACGGCGGGGTCCGGAATTCACCCCTCCACTTT. This translates into CASSLADGGVRNSPLHF.

The chain joins TRBV9 to TRBJ1-3; D is possibly TRBD1 (5 bases). V lost 0 bases, J lost 4 bases, and 14 bases lay in between. The CDR3 is 16 amino acids. Germline values: CDR1 SGDLS, CDR2 YYNGEE. CDR3 residues: CASSVAAGGEGNTIYF. The CDR3 DNA reads TGTGCCAGCAGCGTAGCGGCAGGAGGGGAGGGAAACACCATATATTTT.

The gene calls are TRBV30 and TRBJ2-5; 9 nucleotides match TRBD2. The CDR3 length is 15 residues. Germline V gene sequence: CDR1 GTSNPN, CDR2 SVGIG (reference sequence). The trim removed 1 base at V and 5 bases at J, leaving 8 bases unmatched. For the CDR3, the DNA is TGTGCCTGGAGTGAGGTGGCGGGGGGGCCGGAGACCCAGTACTTC. Translating gives CAWSEVAGGPETQYF. The whole variable domain, remainder taken from reference TRBV30 and TRBJ2-5, is SQTIHQWPATLVQPVGSPLSLECTVEGTSNPNLYWYRQAAGRGLQLLFYSVGIGQISSEVPQNLSASRPQDRQFILSSKKLLLSDSGFYLCAWSEVAGGPETQYFGPGTRLLVL.

V is TRBV30 and J is TRBJ1-4; possibly TRBD1 for D (5 bases). The CDR3 totals 13 residues. Per germline, CDR1 GTSNPN and CDR2 SVGIG (reference sequence). Trimming took 2 bases from V and 4 from J, leaving 8 bases between them. This chain's CDR3 is CAWSSGLNEKLFF. The CDR3 coding sequence is TGTGCCTGGAGTTCAGGGCTTAATGAAAAACTGTTTTTT.

This clone was recorded only once. The V and J genes are TRBV28 and TRBJ1-2; tentatively, D is TRBD1 (6 bases). V was trimmed by 5 bases and J by 2 bases, leaving 15 bases between them. This CDR3 spans 15 amino acids. From germline, CDR1 is MDHEN and CDR2 SYDVKM. The CDR3 DNA reads TGTGCCAGCAGTAAGGCCCGGGGGGGCAACTATGGCTACACCTTC. As protein: CASSKARGGNYGYTF.

With regard to this clone: One junction end does not reproduce the germline sequence, and a read error may be involved. This chain uses TRBV5-6 with TRBJ2-3, with TRBD2 identical over 7 bases. Germline V gives CDR1 SGHDT, CDR2 YYEEEE. The length of the CDR3 is 15 residues. CDR3 sequence reads: CASGLLAYSTDTQYF. DNA for the CDR3: TGTGCCAGCGGCTTACTAGCGTATAGCACAGATACGCAGTATTTT.

This rearrangement joins TRBV27 to TRBJ1-2, with 7 bases fitting TRBD1. The germline CDR1 and CDR2 sequences are MNHEY and SMNVEV (reference sequence). The CDR3 covers 15 residues. V trimming: 4 bases; J trimming: 6 bases; junction bases outside the gene matches: 11. CDR3 region: CASSSATGLLDGYTF. The CDR3 DNA sequence: TGTGCCAGCAGTTCCGCGACAGGGCTACTAGATGGCTACACCTTC.